This T cell receptor (beta chain) was sequenced during a study of T cell responses to AZD1222 COVID-19 vaccine. The CDR3 contains 14 residues. With 1 base removed from V and 0 bases from J, the gap between germline ends came to 4 bases. Germline lookup yields CDR1 SGHNT and CDR2 YYREEE (reference sequence). Only in-frame clones appear in the TCRdb table, and some are missing; sequencing was by immunoSEQ multiplex PCR. This table holds 150,000 to 200,000 clones, around 92% found once. Findings and limits, study-wide: Reportedly, close to half of spike-specific TCRs are directed against unmutated variant regions. Repertoires were obtained only post-peak T cell response. White British ancestry dominated among donors, who included more females, and clonal diversity was possibly underestimated.

As regards this clone: Antigen specificity is unknown.

The receptor comes from an adult who received the AZD1222 COVID-19 vaccine. The chain links TRBV5-4 to TRBJ1-4, with D unclear. The sample was peripheral blood, taken 28 days after the second AZD1222 dose. The CDR3 protein is CASSLWSTNEKLFF. The CDR3 DNA sequence: TGTGCCAGCAGCTTGTGGTCAACTAATGAAAAACTGTTTTTT.